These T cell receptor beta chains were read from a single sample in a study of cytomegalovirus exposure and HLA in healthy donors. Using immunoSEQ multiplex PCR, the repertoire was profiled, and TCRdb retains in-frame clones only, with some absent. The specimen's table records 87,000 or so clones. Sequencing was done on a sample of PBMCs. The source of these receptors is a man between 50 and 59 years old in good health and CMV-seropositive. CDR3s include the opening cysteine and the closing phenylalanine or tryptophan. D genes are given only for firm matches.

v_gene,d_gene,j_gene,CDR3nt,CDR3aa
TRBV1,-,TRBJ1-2,TGCACCAGCAGCCAAGTCCCCCCGACACCCACTAACTATGGCTACACCTTC,CTSSQVPPTPTNYGYTF
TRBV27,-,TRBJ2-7,TGTGCCAGCAGTTCCGCCTACGAGCAGTACTTC,CASSSAYEQYF
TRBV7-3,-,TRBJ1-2,TGTGCCAGCAGCCCGCAACCCAGGGATGATGCTGGCTACACCTTC,CASSPQPRDDAGYTF
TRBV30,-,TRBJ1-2,TGTGCCTGGAGGCCCGTGGCCGCCCAGAACTATGGCTACACCTTC,CAWRPVAAQNYGYTF
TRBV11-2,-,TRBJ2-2,TGTGCCAGCAGCTTAGATCGGCGGACCGGGGAGCTGTTTTTT,CASSLDRRTGELFF
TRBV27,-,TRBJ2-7,TGTGCCAGCAGCCCCGGGGAGGCGGCAAGCTACGAGCAGTACTTC,CASSPGEAASYEQYF
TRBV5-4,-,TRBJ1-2,TGTGCCAGCAGCTTGAGGTCCGGGTATGGCTACACCTTC,CASSLRSGYGYTF
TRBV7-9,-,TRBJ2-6,TGTGCCAGCAGCTTCCTTGAGGCACCTGGGGCCAACGTCCTGACTTTC,CASSFLEAPGANVLTF
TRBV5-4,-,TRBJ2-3,TGTGCCAGCAGCTTTCAGGATGGCACAGATACGCAGTATTTT,CASSFQDGTDTQYF
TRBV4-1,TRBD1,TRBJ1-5,TGCGCCAGCAGCCATGGACAGGGACCTTCTCGGGATCAGCCCCAGCATTTT,CASSHGQGPSRDQPQHF
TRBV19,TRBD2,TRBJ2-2,TGTGCCAGTAGTATCCCAGCGGGGGTGAACACCGGGGAGCTGTTTTTT,CASSIPAGVNTGELFF
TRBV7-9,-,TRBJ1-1,TGTGCCAGCAGCTTAGCCACAGGAAGACCTGAAGCTTTCTTT,CASSLATGRPEAFF
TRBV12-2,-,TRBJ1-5,TGTGCAAGTCGCCCCGCCGAGCTGGGACAGCAAAATCAGCCCCAGCATTTT,CASRPAELGQQNQPQHF
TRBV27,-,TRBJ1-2,TGTGCCAGCACGCGAACAGGGTCTAACTATGGCTACACCTTC,CASTRTGSNYGYTF
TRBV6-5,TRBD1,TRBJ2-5,TGTGCCAGCAGTCCCGGACAGGAGACACGGACCCAGTACTTC,CASSPGQETRTQYF
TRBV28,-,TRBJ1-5,TGTGCCAGCAGCCAACACCCGAGCAATCAGCCCCAGCATTTT,CASSQHPSNQPQHF
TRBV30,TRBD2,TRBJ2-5,TGTGCCTGGAGCCCCGATGTTCGGGGGAGGGGAGAGACCCAGTACTTC,CAWSPDVRGRGETQYF
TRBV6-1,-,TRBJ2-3,TGTGCCAGCAGTCCTGGAGGGCCGGGAACAGATACGCAGTATTTT,CASSPGGPGTDTQYF
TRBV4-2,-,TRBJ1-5,TGTGCCAGCAGCCAAGAACAGGGTAGCAATCAGCCCCAGCATTTT,CASSQEQGSNQPQHF
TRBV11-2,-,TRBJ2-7,TGTGCCAGCACTCCGGGGTCCTACGAGCAGTACTTC,CASTPGSYEQYF
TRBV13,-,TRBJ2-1,TGTGCCAGCAGCTCTCAGGGCTCCTACAATGAGCAGTTCTTC,CASSSQGSYNEQFF
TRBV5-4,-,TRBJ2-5,TGTGCCAGCAGCTTGGATCTAACCTTAGAGACCCAGTACTTC,CASSLDLTLETQYF
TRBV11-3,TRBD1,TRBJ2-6,TGTGCCAGCAGCTCCCGGGGACAGGGGCGCCCTGGGGCCAACGTCCTGACTTTC,CASSSRGQGRPGANVLTF
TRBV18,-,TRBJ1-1,TGTGCCAGCTCACCATCGGGATTGACTGAAGCTTTCTTT,CASSPSGLTEAFF
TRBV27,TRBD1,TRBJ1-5,TGTGCCAGCAGATCCGGGACAGGGCTCAATCAGCCCCAGCATTTT,CASRSGTGLNQPQHF
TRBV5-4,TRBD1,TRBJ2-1,TGTGCCAGCAGCTTAAGAGGACAGGACAATGAGCAGTTCTTC,CASSLRGQDNEQFF
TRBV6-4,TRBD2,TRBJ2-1,TGTGCCCTTGGCGGGAGGGCCACTTACAATGAGCAGTTCTTC,CALGGRATYNEQFF
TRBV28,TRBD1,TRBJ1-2,TGTGCCAGCAGTCCCCCCCATCCGGGACAGGGATCTAACTATGGCTACACCTTC,CASSPPHPGQGSNYGYTF
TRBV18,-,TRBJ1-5,TGTGCCAGCTCTCCTGGGGCAGGCAGGCATAGCAATCAGCCCCAGCATTTT,CASSPGAGRHSNQPQHF
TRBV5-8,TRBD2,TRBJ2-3,TGTGCCAGCAGCTTAAGGACTAGCAGATACACAGATACGCAGTATTTT,CASSLRTSRYTDTQYF
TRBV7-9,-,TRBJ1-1,TGTGCCAGCAGCTCCTATCAGGGTGACACTGAAGCTTTCTTT,CASSSYQGDTEAFF
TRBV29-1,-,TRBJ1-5,TGCAGCGGGAATGGGAGGGGCAACCAGCCCCAGCATTTT,CSGNGRGNQPQHF
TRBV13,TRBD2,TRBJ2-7,TGTGCCAGCAGCCCCCGCCTCATAGCGGGATCCTCCTACGAGCAGTACTTC,CASSPRLIAGSSYEQYF
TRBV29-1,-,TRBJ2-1,TGCAGCGTTCAGGGGCGGGGGACCTACAATGAGCAGTTCTTC,CSVQGRGTYNEQFF
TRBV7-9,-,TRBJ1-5,TGTGCCAGCAGCTTTTTCGGGGTGAATCAGCCCCAGCATTTT,CASSFFGVNQPQHF